One and the same sample provided the 21 T cell receptor beta chains below, sequenced in a study of cytomegalovirus exposure and HLA in healthy donors. Sequencing used immunoSEQ multiplex PCR; TCRdb keeps in-frame clones, though not all of them. The sample shows 130,000 to 150,000 clones, 84% of them seen only once. The sample was PBMCs. The receptors were sampled from a woman in her twenties or thirties in good health and CMV-seronegative.

The chain uses TRBV28 and TRBJ2-7; the D gene is possibly TRBD2 (7 bases). The germline V gene encodes CDR1 MDHEN and CDR2 SYDVKM. The ends were cut back, 10 bases at V and 6 bases at J, with 19 bases in the middle. This CDR3 is 13 amino acids long. The CDR3 DNA reads as TGTGCCACCGGTGGGGGGGCCCCCCGCGAGCAGTACTTC. Encoded protein: CATGGGAPREQYF.

This clone was seen only a few times. The genes are TRBV6-5 and TRBJ2-1, with 11 bases lining up with TRBD2. Germline trimming cut 6 bases from V and 12 bases from J; bases unmatched to any gene: 13. Germline V gene lookup returns CDR1 MNHEY and CDR2 SVGAGI. The CDR3 has 15 residues. CDR3 nucleotide sequence: TGTGCCAGCAGGCCCCTAGCGGGGGGAGCCGCGTGGCAGTTCTTC. Encoded protein: CASRPLAGGAAWQFF.

V gene TRBV14 combines with J gene TRBJ2-1; possibly TRBD2 for D (5 bases). Trimming removed 0 bases at V and 3 bases at J, with 12 bases between. The CDR3 has 16 residues. The germline V gene encodes CDR1 SGHDN and CDR2 FVKESK. The CDR3 protein is CASSQEAGRHYNEQFF. As DNA, the CDR3 is TGTGCCAGCAGCCAAGAGGCGGGCAGACACTACAATGAGCAGTTCTTC. Full variable domain (rest looked up from reference TRBV14 and TRBJ2-1): EAGVTQFPSHSVIEKGQTVTLRCDPISGHDNLYWYRRVMGKEIKFLLHFVKESKQDESGMPNNRFLAERTGGTYSTLKVQPAELEDSGVYFCASSQEAGRHYNEQFFGPGTRLTVL.

The chain couples TRBV9 to TRBJ2-7, with D possibly being TRBD2 (7 bases). Germline V CDR1 and CDR2: SGDLS, YYNGEE. This CDR3 has 15 residues. Trimming cost V 0 bases and J 4 bases, with 14 bases left between them. This CDR3 reads CASSVGVGGLYEQYF. The CDR3 region has the DNA TGTGCCAGCAGCGTAGGAGTCGGGGGGCTGTACGAGCAGTACTTC.

The chain links TRBV2 to TRBJ2-5; TRBD1 aligns across 10 bases. The CDR3 sequence is 12 residues long. Germline CDR1 SNHLY, CDR2 FYNNEI. With V trimmed by 6 bases and J by 6 bases, 1 base remained unmatched. The CDR3 DNA is TGTGCCAGCAGGGGACAGGGGCAGACCCAGTACTTC. Residues: CASRGQGQTQYF.

The chain recombines TRBV11-2 with TRBJ1-1; D possibly corresponds to TRBD1 (5 bases). CDR1 and CDR2 (germline): SGHAT, FQNNGV. V was shortened by 3 bases and J by 6 bases, with 20 bases between the two germline ends. The CDR3 is 16 residues long. The CDR3 reads CASSFLRPRGTPEAFF. The CDR3 nucleotides are TGTGCCAGCAGCTTCTTGCGTCCGCGCGGGACCCCTGAAGCTTTCTTT.

The V call is TRBV18, the J call TRBJ1-2; TRBD1 matches 8 bases. The junction had 8 bases not matched to a gene; V was cut back by 4 bases and J by 4 bases. Germline V CDR1 and CDR2: KGHSH, LQKENI. This CDR3 comprises 15 residues. The CDR3 coding sequence is TGTGCCAGCTCACAAACACAGGGGGACGGCTATGGCTACACCTTC. Translated: CASSQTQGDGYGYTF.

The V and J genes are TRBV2 and TRBJ1-1; D not resolved. This CDR3 region has 10 residues. From germline, CDR1 is SNHLY and CDR2 FYNNEI. V lost 8 bases to trimming and J lost 2 bases, with 3 bases between them. CDR3 nucleotide sequence: TGTGCCAGCGGCAACACTGAAGCTTTCTTT. It encodes CASGNTEAFF.

The chain employs TRBV4-1 and TRBJ2-3; the match to TRBD2 covers 9 bases. The germline V gene has CDR1 MGHRA and CDR2 YSYEKL. This CDR3 region has 15 residues. The junction had 7 bases not matched to a gene; V was cut back by 8 bases and J by 1 base. The CDR3 loop reads CASRLTSGRTDTQYF. The CDR3 nucleotides read TGCGCCAGCCGCTTGACTAGCGGTCGCACAGATACGCAGTATTTT.

This sequence joins TRBV28 and TRBJ1-3; TRBD1 matches at 7 bases. Unmatched junction bases numbered 6, after V lost 6 bases and J lost 4 bases. The CDR3 is made up of 14 amino acids. From germline, CDR1 is MDHEN and CDR2 SYDVKM. CDR3 residues: CASSSGQSGNTIYF. The CDR3 DNA sequence: TGTGCCAGCAGCTCGGGACAGTCGGGAAACACCATATATTTT.

The table lists this clone with a count of one. The chain joins TRBV11-2 to TRBJ2-4; a possible D gene is TRBD1 (5 bases). Germline loops: CDR1 SGHAT, CDR2 FQNNGV. V was clipped by 1 base and J by 9 bases, with 19 bases between them. The CDR3 runs to 16 residues. The CDR3 region is CASSLAWSGRVSIQYF. DNA of the CDR3: TGTGCCAGCAGCTTAGCATGGTCGGGCAGGGTTAGCATTCAGTACTTC. The full variable domain, rest sourced from reference TRBV11-2 and TRBJ2-4, is EAGVAQSPRYKIIEKRQSVAFWCNPISGHATLYWYQQILGQGPKLLIQFQNNGVVDDSQLPKDRFSAERLKGVDSTLKIQPAKLEDSAVYLCASSLAWSGRVSIQYFGAGTRLSVL.

The chain uses TRBV15 and TRBJ1-6; 7 bases fit TRBD1. V dropped 5 bases and J dropped 9; count of bases not matched to a gene: 7. Germline V gives CDR1 LNHNV, CDR2 YYDKDF (reference sequence). CDR3 size: 14 residues. The CDR3 spells CATSETTGSSPLHF. CDR3 bases: TGTGCCACCAGCGAAACGACAGGGAGTTCACCCCTCCACTTT.

The V call is TRBV29-1, the J call TRBJ2-7; TRBD2 is a possible D gene (5 bases). Germline CDR1 SQVTM, CDR2 ANQGSEA. V was pared by 0 bases and J by 2 bases, with 17 bases between. The CDR3 totals 16 residues. CDR3: CSVEDSEDGLPYEQYF. The CDR3 coding sequence is TGCAGCGTTGAAGATTCTGAGGACGGACTCCCCTACGAGCAGTACTTC.

The gene calls are TRBV18 and TRBJ1-1; 7 bases fit TRBD1. After removal of 3 bases from V and 1 base from J, the junction contained 14 bases not matched to a gene. This CDR3 contains 18 residues. Germline-derived CDR1 and CDR2 are KGHSH and LQKENI. CDR3: CASSPYILSGTANTEAFF. Written as DNA, the CDR3 is TGTGCCAGCTCACCTTATATTCTGTCCGGGACAGCGAACACTGAAGCTTTCTTT. Variable domain in full (rest from reference TRBV18 and TRBJ1-1): NAGVMQNPRHLVRRRGQEARLRCSPMKGHSHVYWYRQLPEEGLKFMVYLQKENIIDESGMPKERFSAEFPKEGPSILRIQQVVRGDSAAYFCASSPYILSGTANTEAFFGQGTRLTVV.

The chain joins TRBV5-1 to TRBJ2-7; D remains unclear. The V end lost 3 bases, the J end lost 2 bases, and 12 bases lay between the germline ends. The CDR3 runs to 14 residues. Germline V gives CDR1 SGHRS, CDR2 YFSETQ. The CDR3 coding sequence is TGCGCCAGCAGCTCCGTAGGCGGCCCCTACGAGCAGTACTTC. Its protein is CASSSVGGPYEQYF.

This clone was picked up one time. J is TRBJ1-1 and V is TRBV5-4; D is ambiguous. Trimming took off 1 base at V and 3 bases at J, with 7 bases between the two ends. Per the germline V gene, CDR1 is SGHNT and CDR2 is YYREEE (reference sequence). This CDR3 comprises 13 residues. The CDR3 spells CASSLRQDTEAFF. CDR3 DNA sequence: TGTGCCAGCAGCTTGAGGCAGGACACTGAAGCTTTCTTT.

V is TRBV5-1 and J is TRBJ1-1; D call uncertain. This CDR3 spans 15 amino acids. V was clipped by 1 base and J by 5 bases, with 15 bases between them. Germline V gene data show CDR1 as SGHRS and CDR2 as YFSETQ. CDR3 amino acids: CASSLLVGRGTEAFF. The CDR3 bases are TGCGCCAGCAGCTTGCTAGTCGGGCGAGGGACTGAAGCTTTCTTT.

The chain has TRBV6-5 and TRBJ1-5, with D possibly TRBD1 on 6 matching bases. V was clipped by 0 bases and J by 6 bases, with 12 bases between them. The CDR3 is made up of 15 amino acids. Germline V CDR1 and CDR2: MNHEY, SVGAGI. The CDR3 DNA is TGTGCCAGCAGTTACTCTGGACAGCGCAGTCAGCCCCAGCATTTT. Its protein product is CASSYSGQRSQPQHF.

This clone was picked up one time. The rearrangement links TRBV5-1 to TRBJ2-5; 9 bases are shared with TRBD1. Germline loops: CDR1 SGHRS, CDR2 YFSETQ. The CDR3 contains 14 residues. J gave up 5 bases and V 6 bases, and 8 bases lay outside the gene matches. The DNA of the CDR3 is TGCGCCAGCACTTCCGGGACAGGGTGGGAGACCCAGTACTTC. Translating it yields CASTSGTGWETQYF.

CDR3 in DNA: TGCGCCAGCAGCTTAGGGGGACTAGCGGGGGCCGGGGGTGAGCAGTTCTTC. This translates into CASSLGGLAGAGGEQFF. The V call is TRBV5-1, the J call TRBJ2-1, with 14 bases lining up with TRBD2. The J segment lost 9 bases and the V segment lost 2 bases, leaving 10 bases of the junction unmatched. CDR1 and CDR2 (germline): SGHRS, YFSETQ. CDR3 length equals 17 residues.

V is TRBV7-3 and J is TRBJ1-6, with 7 nucleotides matching TRBD1. V trimming: 3 bases; J trimming: 7 bases; junction bases outside the gene matches: 6. Germline V gene lookup returns CDR1 SGHTA and CDR2 FQGTGA. The CDR3 is made up of 15 amino acids. The CDR3 DNA is TGTGCCAGCAGCTTGCGGGGACAGTCAAATTCACCCCTCCACTTT. Translating it yields CASSLRGQSNSPLHF.